This TCR beta chain derives from a study of cytomegalovirus exposure and HLA in healthy donors. Study-wide results and limits: Most TCR sequences were seen very rarely across donors, but some public TCRs occurred in many. A link between a missense DCLRE1C variant and TCR beta V- and J-gene trimming emerged from a later analysis. A prior analysis recorded that most TCR beta V segments were productive about 87% or about 30% of the time.

The PCR was carried out with 60 Vbeta primers and 13 Jbeta primers. The data were produced by immunoSEQ multiplex PCR, yet TCRdb's version contains in-frame clones alone and is incomplete. The sample yields 160,000 or so clones, 82% seen once. V gave up 8 bases and J gave up 4 bases, with 11 bases separating them. This CDR3 is built from 11 residues. CDR1 and CDR2 (germline): DFQATT, SNEGSKA (reference sequence). Note on this clone: Its antigen is not identified.

The chain is built from TRBV20-1 and TRBJ1-1, with a weak D call TRBD1 (5 bases). This receptor was identified in a woman in her forties or fifties in good health and CMV-seropositive. The source material was PBMCs. CDR3 amino acids: CSCFRGTEAFF. CDR3 bases: TGCAGTTGTTTTAGGGGCACTGAAGCTTTCTTT.